This TCR beta chain came from a study of blood T cell repertoires in COVID-19. Study summary: Material from acute and convalescent COVID-19 was sourced from the United States, Italy and Spain. Sources were T cells, B-cell-depleted T cells, or PBMCs; the material itself was cDNA or gDNA.

The authors' processing: Amplification of reference gene primers was used by the study to estimate nucleated cell counts. Data came from immunoSEQ multiplex PCR; TCRdb stores just in-frame clones and leaves some out. Clone size and V and J calls were adopted from that table, with D and trimming inferred from the DNA. Here the sample spans more than 300,000 clones, about 93% being singletons. V trimming: 4 bases; J trimming: 6 bases; junction bases outside the gene matches: 8. The CDR3 sequence is 15 residues long. CDR1 and CDR2 from the germline V gene are MNHEY and SVGAGI. V gene TRBV6-5 combines with J gene TRBJ2-7; TRBD2 aligns across 11 bases. The sequenced material came from peripheral blood. The receptor comes from a woman aged 18 to 35 who had recovered from COVID-19. In DNA, the CDR3 is TGTGCCAGCAGTTCGATAGCGGGGGGGGGCGGCGAGCAGTACGTC. Amino acids: CASSSIAGGGGEQYV.